This TCR beta chain was sequenced during a study of post-analysis software for immune sequencing data. Remarks on this clonotype: Its matching antigen is unknown.

Each TCR beta cDNA library carried unique molecular identifiers. TCRdb fed the PCR reads into MiXCR, producing one record per CDR3 protein. The sample lists 740,000 or so distinct CDR3 sequences, around 53% occurring once. With 6 bases removed from V and 2 bases from J, the gap between germline ends came to 15 bases. The CDR3 is 14 residues long. Germline V gene lookup returns CDR1 DFQATT and CDR2 SNEGSKA (reference sequence). Findings and caveats of the study: The normalized Chao1 diversity of multiple sclerosis patients was significantly lower than that of controls. Five or six TRBV segments were more frequent in patients than controls; TRBV5-6, TRBV5-1 and TRBV20-1 belonged to this group.

This TCR was recovered from a girl under 18 with multiple sclerosis. V is TRBV20-1 and J is TRBJ2-3; D remains ambiguous. Sequencing was performed on blood. The CDR3 nucleotides read TGCAGTGCCCTGGACCCCAAGGACACAGATACGCAGTATTTT. As protein: CSALDPKDTDTQYF.